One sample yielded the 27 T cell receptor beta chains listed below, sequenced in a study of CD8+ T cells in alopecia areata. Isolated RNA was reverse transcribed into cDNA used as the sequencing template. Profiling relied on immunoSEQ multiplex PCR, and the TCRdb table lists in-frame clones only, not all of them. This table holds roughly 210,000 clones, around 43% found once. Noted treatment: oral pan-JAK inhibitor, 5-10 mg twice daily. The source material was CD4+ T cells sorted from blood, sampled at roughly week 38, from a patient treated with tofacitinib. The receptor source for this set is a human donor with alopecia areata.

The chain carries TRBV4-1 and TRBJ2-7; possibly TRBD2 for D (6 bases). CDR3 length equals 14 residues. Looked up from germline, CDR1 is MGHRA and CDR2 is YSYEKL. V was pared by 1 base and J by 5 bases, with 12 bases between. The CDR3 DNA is TGCGCCAGCAGCCAAGCGGGGGACTTCAACGAGCAGTACTTC. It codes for CASSQAGDFNEQYF.

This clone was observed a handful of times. The CDR3 DNA reads TGTGCCACCAGCTCCCGGACTAGCGGGAGTGCGGCAGCCTTTGGGCAGTTCTTC. This sequence encodes CATSSRTSGSAAAFGQFF. The genes are TRBV15 and TRBJ2-1; TRBD2 agrees at 13 bases. Germline loops: CDR1 LNHNV, CDR2 YYDKDF (reference sequence). V lost 5 bases and J lost 12; bases outside the gene matches: 19. The CDR3 runs 18 residues.

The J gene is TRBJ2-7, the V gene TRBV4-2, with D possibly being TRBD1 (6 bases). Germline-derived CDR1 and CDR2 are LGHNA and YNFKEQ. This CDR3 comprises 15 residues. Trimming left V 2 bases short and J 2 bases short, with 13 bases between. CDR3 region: CASSQNRAAAYEQYF. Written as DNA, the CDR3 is TGTGCCAGCAGCCAAAACAGGGCAGCGGCCTACGAGCAGTACTTC.

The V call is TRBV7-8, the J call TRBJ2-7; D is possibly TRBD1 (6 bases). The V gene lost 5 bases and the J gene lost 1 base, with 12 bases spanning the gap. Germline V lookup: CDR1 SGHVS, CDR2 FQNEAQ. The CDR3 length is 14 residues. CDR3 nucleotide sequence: TGTGCCAGCAGCACGAACAGGGATTCCTACGAGCAGTACTTC. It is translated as CASSTNRDSYEQYF.

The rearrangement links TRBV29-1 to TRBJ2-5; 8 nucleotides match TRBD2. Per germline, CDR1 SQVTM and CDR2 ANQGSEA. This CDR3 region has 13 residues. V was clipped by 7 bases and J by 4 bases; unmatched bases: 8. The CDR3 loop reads CSAFRGGRETQYF. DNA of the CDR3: TGCAGCGCCTTTCGGGGGGGCCGAGAGACCCAGTACTTC.

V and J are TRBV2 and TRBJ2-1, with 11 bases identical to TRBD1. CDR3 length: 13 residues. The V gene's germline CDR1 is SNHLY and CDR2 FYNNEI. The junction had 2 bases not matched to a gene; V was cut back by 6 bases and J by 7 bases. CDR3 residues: CASRGQGGNEQFF. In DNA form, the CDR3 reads TGTGCCAGCAGGGGACAGGGGGGAAATGAGCAGTTCTTC. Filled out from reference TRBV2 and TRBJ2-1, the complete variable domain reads EPEVTQTPSHQVTQMGQEVILRCVPISNHLYFYWYRQILGQKVEFLVSFYNNEISEKSEIFDDQFSVERPDGSNFTLKIRSTKLEDSAMYFCASRGQGGNEQFFGPGTRLTVL.

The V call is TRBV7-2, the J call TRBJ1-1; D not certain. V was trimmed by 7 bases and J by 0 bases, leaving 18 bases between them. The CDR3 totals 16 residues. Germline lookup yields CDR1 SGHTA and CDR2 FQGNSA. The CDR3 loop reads CASTTPGASMNTEAFF. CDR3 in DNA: TGTGCCAGCACCACTCCAGGAGCTTCCATGAACACTGAAGCTTTCTTT.

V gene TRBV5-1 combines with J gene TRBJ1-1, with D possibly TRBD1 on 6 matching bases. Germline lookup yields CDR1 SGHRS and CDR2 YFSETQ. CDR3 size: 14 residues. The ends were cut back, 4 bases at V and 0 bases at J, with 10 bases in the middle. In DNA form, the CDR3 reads TGCGCCAGCAGCCTGAGGGGGATGAACACTGAAGCTTTCTTT. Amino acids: CASSLRGMNTEAFF.

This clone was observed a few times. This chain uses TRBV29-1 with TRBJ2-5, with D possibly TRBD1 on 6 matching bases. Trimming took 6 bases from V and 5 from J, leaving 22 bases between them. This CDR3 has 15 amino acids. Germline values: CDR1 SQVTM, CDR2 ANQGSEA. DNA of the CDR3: TGCAGCGTCGCGGACCCCACAGGGATCGGTGAGACCCAGTACTTC. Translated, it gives CSVADPTGIGETQYF.

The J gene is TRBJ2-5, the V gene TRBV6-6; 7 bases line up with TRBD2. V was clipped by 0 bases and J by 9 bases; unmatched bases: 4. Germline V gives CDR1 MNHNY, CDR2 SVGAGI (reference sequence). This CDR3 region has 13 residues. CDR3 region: CASSYSNAGAQYF. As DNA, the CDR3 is TGTGCCAGCAGTTACTCGAACGCGGGGGCCCAGTACTTC.

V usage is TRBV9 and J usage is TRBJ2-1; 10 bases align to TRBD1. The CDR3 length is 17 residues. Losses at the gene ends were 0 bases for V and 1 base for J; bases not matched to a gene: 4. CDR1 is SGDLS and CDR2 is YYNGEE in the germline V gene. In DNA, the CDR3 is TGTGCCAGCAGCGTAGCCGCGGGACAGGGGTCCTACAATGAGCAGTTCTTC. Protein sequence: CASSVAAGQGSYNEQFF.

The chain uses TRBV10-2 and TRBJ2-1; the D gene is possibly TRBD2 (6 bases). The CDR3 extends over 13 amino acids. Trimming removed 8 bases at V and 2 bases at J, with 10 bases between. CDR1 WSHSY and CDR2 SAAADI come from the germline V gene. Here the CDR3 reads CASGGLPYNEQFF. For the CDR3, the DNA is TGCGCCAGCGGGGGACTTCCCTACAATGAGCAGTTCTTC.

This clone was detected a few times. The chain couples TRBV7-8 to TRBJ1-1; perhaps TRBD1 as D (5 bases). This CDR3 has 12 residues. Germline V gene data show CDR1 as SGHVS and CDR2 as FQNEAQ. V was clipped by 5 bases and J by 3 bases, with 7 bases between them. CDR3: CASSRRDTEAFF. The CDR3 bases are TGTGCCAGCAGCCGCAGGGACACTGAAGCTTTCTTT.

The CDR3 DNA follows: TGTGCCTGGAGTGAAGGAGGAGGCGCTAACTATGGCTACACCTTC. The encoded protein is CAWSEGGGANYGYTF. The chain links TRBV30 to TRBJ1-2, with no clear D. V lost 1 base to trimming and J lost 0 bases, with 12 bases between them. The CDR3 is 15 amino acids. Germline V lookup: CDR1 GTSNPN, CDR2 SVGIG (reference sequence).

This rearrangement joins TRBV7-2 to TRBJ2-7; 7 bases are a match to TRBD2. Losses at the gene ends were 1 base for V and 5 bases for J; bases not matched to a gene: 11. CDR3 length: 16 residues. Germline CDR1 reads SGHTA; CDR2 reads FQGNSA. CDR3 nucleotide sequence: TGTGCCAGCAGCTTAGGGGGCGGGAGTATCCCGGACGAGCAGTACTTC. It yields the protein CASSLGGGSIPDEQYF.

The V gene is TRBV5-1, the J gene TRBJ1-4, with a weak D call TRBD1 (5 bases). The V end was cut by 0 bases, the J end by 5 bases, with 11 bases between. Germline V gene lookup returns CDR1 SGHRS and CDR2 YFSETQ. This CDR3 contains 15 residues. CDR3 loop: CASSLGSRVNEKLFF. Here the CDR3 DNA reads TGCGCCAGCAGCTTGGGTTCCAGGGTGAATGAAAAACTGTTTTTT.

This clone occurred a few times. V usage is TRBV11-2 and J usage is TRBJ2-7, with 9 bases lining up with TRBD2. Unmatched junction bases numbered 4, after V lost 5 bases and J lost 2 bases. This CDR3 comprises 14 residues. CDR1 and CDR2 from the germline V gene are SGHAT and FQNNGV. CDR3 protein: CASSTTSGPYEQYF. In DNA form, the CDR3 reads TGTGCCAGCAGCACGACTAGCGGCCCCTACGAGCAGTACTTC.

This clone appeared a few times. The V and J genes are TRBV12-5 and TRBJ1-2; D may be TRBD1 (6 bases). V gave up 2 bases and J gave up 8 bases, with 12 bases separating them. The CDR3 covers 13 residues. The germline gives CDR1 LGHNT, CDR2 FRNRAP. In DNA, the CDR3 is TGTGCTAGTGGTTTGCTCCAGACAGGCGGCTACACCTTC. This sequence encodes CASGLLQTGGYTF. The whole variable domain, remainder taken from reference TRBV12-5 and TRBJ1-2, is DARVTQTPRHKVTEMGQEVTMRCQPILGHNTVFWYRQTMMQGLELLAYFRNRAPLDDSGMPKDRFSAEMPDATLATLKIQPSEPRDSAVYFCASGLLQTGGYTFGSGTRLTVV.

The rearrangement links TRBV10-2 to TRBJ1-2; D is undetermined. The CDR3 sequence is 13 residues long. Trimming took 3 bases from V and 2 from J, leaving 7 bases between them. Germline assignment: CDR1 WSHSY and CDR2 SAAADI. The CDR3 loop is CASSDTENYGYTF. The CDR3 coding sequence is TGCGCCAGCAGTGATACAGAGAACTATGGCTACACCTTC.

For the CDR3, the DNA is TGCAGCGTTGAAGGGCCCTCACAGCATGGCTACACCTTC. Translated: CSVEGPSQHGYTF. This sequence joins TRBV29-1 and TRBJ1-2; D not resolved. Between the trimmed V and J ends, which lost 1 base and 6 bases, there was a span of 12 bases. Per the germline V gene, CDR1 is SQVTM and CDR2 is ANQGSEA. The CDR3 runs to 13 residues.

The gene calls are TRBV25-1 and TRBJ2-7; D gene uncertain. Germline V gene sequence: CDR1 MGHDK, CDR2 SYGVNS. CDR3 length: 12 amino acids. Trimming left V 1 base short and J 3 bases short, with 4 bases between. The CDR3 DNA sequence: TGTGCCAGCAGTGAATTGGGCTACGAGCAGTACTTC. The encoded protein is CASSELGYEQYF.

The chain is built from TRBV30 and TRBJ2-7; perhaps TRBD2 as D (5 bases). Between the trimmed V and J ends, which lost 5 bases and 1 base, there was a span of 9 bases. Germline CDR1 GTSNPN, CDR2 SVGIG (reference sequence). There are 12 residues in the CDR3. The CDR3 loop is CAWDRGSYEQYF. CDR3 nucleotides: TGTGCCTGGGACCGGGGTTCCTACGAGCAGTACTTC. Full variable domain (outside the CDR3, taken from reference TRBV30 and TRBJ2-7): SQTIHQWPATLVQPVGSPLSLECTVEGTSNPNLYWYRQAAGRGLQLLFYSVGIGQISSEVPQNLSASRPQDRQFILSSKKLLLSDSGFYLCAWDRGSYEQYFGPGTRLTVT.

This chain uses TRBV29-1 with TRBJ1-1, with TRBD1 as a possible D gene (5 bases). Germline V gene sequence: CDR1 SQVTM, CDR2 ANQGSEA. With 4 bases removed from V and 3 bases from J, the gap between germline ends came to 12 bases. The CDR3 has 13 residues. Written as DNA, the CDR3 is TGCAGCGTTGCAGGGAAGAAGGACACTGAAGCTTTCTTT. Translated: CSVAGKKDTEAFF.

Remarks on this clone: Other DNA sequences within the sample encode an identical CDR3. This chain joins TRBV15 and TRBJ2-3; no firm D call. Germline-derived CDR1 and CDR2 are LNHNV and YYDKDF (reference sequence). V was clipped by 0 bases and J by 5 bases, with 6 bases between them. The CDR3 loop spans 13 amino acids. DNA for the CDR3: TGTGCCACCAGCAGAGATCCCGGAGATACGCAGTATTTT. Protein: CATSRDPGDTQYF. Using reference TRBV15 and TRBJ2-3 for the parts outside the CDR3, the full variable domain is DAMVIQNPRYQVTQFGKPVTLSCSQTLNHNVMYWYQQKSSQAPKLLFHYYDKDFNNEADTPDNFQSRRPNTSFCFLDIRSPGLGDTAMYLCATSRDPGDTQYFGPGTRLTVL.

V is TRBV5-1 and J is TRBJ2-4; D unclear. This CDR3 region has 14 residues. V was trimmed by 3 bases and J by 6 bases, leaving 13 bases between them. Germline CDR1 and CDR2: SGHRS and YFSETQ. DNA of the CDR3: TGCGCCAGCAGCTCTCAACCTGGTAGAAACATTCAGTACTTC. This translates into CASSSQPGRNIQYF.

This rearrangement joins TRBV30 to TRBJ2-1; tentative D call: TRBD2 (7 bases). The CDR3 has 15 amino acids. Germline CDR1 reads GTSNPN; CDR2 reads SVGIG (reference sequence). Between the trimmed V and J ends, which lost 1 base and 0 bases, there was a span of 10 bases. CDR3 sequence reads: CAWSGGGGSYNEQFF. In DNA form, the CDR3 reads TGTGCCTGGAGTGGGGGAGGGGGCTCCTACAATGAGCAGTTCTTC.

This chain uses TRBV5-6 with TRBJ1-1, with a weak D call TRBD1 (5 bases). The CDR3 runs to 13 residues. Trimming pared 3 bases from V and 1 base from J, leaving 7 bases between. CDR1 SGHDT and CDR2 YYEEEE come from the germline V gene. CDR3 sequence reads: CASSYTGNTEAFF. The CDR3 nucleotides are TGTGCCAGCAGCTATACAGGGAACACTGAAGCTTTCTTT.